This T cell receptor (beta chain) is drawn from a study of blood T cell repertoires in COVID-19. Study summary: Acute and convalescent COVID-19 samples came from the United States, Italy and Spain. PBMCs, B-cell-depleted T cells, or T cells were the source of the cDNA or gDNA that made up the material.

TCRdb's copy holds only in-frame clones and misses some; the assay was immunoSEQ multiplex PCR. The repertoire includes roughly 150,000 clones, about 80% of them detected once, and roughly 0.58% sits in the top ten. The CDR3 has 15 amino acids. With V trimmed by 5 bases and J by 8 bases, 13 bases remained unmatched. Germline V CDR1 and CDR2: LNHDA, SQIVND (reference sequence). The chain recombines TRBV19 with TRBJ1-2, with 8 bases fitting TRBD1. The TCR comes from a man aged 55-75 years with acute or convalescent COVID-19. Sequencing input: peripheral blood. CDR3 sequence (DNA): TGTGCCAGTAGTTCCCTGGACAGGGAGGTGGGAGGCTACACCTTC. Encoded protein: CASSSLDREVGGYTF.